This T cell receptor (beta chain) was sequenced for a study of T cell responses to AZD1222 COVID-19 vaccine. Overall study results and limits: Epitopes outside B.1.351 and B.1.1.7 mutated regions reportedly drew nearly half of spike TCRs.

Notes on this clone: Its antigen is not identified. Germline and junction disagree at one end, which may indicate a read error.

Germline CDR1 is SGHAT and CDR2 is FQDESV (reference sequence). The CDR3 is 12 amino acids. Sequenced by immunoSEQ multiplex PCR; TCRdb stores in-frame clones only, minus some. The sample lists over 45,000 clones, roughly 86% seen once, with 16% in the top ten. The V gene is TRBV11-1, the J gene TRBJ1-6; D uncertain. The sequence was obtained from an adult in good health. The input for sequencing was peripheral blood, taken on day 0 of AZD1222 vaccination. In DNA form, the CDR3 reads TGTGCCAGCAGCATAGCATCGGGTCCCCTCCACTTT. It yields the protein CASSIASGPLHF.